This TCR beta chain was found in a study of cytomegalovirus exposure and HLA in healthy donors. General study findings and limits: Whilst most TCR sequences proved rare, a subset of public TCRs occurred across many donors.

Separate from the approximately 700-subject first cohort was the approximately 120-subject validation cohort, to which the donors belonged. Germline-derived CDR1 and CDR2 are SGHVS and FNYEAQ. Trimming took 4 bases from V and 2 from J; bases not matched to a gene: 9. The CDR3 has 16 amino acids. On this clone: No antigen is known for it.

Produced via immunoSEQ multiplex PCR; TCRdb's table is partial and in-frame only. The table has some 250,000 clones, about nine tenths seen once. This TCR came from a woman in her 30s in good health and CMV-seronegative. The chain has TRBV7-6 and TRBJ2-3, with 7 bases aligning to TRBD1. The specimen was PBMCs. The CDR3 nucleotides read TGTGCCAGCAGCTACGGACAGGCCTTCTTCACAGATACGCAGTATTTT. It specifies CASSYGQAFFTDTQYF.